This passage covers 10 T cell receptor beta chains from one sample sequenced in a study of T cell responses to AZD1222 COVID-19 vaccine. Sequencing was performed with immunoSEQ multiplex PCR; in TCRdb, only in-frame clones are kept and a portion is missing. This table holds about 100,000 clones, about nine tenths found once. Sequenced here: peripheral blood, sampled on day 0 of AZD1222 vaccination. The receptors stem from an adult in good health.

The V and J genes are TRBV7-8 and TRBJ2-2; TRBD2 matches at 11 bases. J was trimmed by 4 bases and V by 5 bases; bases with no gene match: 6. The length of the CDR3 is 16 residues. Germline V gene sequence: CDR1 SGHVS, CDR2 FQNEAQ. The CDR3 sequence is CASSLVLAGVTGELFF. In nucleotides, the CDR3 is TGTGCCAGCAGCCTCGTACTAGCGGGGGTCACCGGGGAGCTGTTTTTT. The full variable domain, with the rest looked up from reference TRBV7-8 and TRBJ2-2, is GAGVSQSPRYKVAKRGQDVALRCDPISGHVSLFWYQQALGQGPEFLTYFQNEAQLDKSGLPSDRFFAERPEGSVSTLKIQRTQQEDSAVYLCASSLVLAGVTGELFFGEGSRLTVL.

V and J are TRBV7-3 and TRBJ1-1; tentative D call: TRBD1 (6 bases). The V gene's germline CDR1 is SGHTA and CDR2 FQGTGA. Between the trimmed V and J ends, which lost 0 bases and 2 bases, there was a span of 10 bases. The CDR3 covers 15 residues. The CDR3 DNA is TGTGCCAGCAGCTTAACGGGGGGCCTCAACACTGAAGCTTTCTTT. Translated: CASSLTGGLNTEAFF.

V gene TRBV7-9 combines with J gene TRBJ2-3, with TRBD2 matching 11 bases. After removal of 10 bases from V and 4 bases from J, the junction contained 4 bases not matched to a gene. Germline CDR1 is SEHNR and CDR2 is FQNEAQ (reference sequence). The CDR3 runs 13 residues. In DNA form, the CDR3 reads TGTGCCACCTCGGGACTAGCGGCAGATACGCAGTATTTT. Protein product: CATSGLAADTQYF.

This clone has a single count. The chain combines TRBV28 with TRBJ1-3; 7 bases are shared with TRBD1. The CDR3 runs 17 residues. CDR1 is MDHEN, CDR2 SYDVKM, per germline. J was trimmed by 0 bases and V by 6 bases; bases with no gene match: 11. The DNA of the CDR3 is TGTGCCAGCAGCCCAAACAAGGACAGGATCTCTGGAAACACCATATATTTT. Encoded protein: CASSPNKDRISGNTIYF. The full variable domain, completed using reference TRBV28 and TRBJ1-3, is DVKVTQSSRYLVKRTGEKVFLECVQDMDHENMFWYRQDPGLGLRLIYFSYDVKMKEKGDIPEGYSVSREKKERFSLILESASTNQTSMYLCASSPNKDRISGNTIYFGEGSWLTVV.

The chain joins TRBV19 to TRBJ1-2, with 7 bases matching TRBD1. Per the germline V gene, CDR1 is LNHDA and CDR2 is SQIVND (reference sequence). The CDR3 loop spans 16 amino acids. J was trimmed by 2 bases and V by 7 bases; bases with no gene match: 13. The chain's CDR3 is CASNKRGGQRNYGYTF. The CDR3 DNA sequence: TGTGCCAGTAACAAGAGAGGGGGACAGAGGAACTATGGCTACACCTTC.

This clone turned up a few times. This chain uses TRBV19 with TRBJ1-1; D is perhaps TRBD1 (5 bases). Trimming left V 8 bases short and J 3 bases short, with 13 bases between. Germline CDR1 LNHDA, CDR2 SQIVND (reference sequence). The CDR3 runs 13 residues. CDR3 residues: CASLSWGDTEAFF. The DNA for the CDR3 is TGTGCCAGTCTCTCCTGGGGGGACACTGAAGCTTTCTTT.

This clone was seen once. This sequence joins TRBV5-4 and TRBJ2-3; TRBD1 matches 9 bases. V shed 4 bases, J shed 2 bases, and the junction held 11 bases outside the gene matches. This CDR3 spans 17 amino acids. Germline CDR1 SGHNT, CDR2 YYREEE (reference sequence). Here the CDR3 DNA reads TGTGCCAGCAGCCTCCTACCGGGACAGGGTAACACAGATACGCAGTATTTT. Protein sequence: CASSLLPGQGNTDTQYF. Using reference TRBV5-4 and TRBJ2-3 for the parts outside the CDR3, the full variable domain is ETGVTQSPTHLIKTRGQQVTLRCSSQSGHNTVSWYQQALGQGPQFIFQYYREEENGRGNFPPRFSGLQFPNYSSELNVNALELDDSALYLCASSLLPGQGNTDTQYFGPGTRLTVL.

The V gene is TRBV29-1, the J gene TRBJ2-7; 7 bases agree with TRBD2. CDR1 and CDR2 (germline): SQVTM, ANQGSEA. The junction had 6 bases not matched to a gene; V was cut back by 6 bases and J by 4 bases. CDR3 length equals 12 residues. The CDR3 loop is CSVGTTRYEQYF. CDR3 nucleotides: TGCAGCGTAGGGACTACCCGATACGAGCAGTACTTC.

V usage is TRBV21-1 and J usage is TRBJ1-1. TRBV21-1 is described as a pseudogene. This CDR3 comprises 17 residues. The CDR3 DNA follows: TGTGCCAGCAGCAAAGGGGGTGGCGGGGGCTGGGACACTGAAGCTTTCTTT. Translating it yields CASSKGGGGGWDTEAFF.

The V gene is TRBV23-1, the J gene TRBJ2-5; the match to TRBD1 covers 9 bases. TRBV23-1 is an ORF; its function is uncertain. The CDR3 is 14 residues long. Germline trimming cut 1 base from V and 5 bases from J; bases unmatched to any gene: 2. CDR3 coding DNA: TGCGCCAGCAGTCAATACAGGGGGCCGGAGACCCAGTACTTC. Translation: CASSQYRGPETQYF.